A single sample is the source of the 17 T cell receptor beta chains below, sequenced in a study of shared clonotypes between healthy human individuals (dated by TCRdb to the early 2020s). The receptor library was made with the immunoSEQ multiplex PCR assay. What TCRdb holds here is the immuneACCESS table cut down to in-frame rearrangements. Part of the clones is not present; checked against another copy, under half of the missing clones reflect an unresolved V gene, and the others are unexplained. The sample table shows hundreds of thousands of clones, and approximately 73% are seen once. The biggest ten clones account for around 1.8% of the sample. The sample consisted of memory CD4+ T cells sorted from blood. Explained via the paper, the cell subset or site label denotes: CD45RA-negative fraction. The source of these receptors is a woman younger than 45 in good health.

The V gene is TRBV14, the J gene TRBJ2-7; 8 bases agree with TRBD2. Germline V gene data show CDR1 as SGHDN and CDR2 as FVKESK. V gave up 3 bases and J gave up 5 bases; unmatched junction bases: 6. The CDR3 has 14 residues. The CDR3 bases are TGTGCCAGCAGCCAGGGGACTAGTTCCCACGAGCAGTACTTC. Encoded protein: CASSQGTSSHEQYF.

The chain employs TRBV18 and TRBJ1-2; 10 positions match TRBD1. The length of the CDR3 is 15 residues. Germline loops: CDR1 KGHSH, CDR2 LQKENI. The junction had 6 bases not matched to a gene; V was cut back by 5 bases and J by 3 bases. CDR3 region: CASSSGDRGHYGYTF. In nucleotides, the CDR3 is TGTGCCAGCTCATCGGGGGACAGGGGACACTATGGCTACACCTTC.

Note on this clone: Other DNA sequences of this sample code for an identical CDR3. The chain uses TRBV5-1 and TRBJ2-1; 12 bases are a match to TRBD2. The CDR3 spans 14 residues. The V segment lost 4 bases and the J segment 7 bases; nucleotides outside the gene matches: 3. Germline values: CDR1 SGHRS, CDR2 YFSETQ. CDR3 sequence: CASSPGTSGNEQFF. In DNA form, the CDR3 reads TGCGCCAGCAGCCCGGGGACTAGCGGGAATGAGCAGTTCTTC.

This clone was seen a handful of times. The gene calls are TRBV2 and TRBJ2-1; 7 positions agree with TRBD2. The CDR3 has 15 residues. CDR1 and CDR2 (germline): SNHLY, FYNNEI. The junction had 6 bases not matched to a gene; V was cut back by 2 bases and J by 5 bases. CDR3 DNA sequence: TGTGCCAGCAGTGAAAGAAGCGGGAACAACAATGAGCAGTTCTTC. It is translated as CASSERSGNNNEQFF.

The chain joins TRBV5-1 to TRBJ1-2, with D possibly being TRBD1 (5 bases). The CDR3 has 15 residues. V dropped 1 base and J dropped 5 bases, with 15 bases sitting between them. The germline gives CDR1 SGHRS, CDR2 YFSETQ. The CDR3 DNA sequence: TGCGCCAGCAGCTTGTTTGGTGGGACCCAGTATGGCTACACCTTC. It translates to CASSLFGGTQYGYTF.

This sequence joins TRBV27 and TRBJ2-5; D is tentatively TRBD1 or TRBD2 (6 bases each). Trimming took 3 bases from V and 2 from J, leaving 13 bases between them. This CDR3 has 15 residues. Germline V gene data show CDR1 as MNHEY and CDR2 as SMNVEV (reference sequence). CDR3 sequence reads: CASSFGQGRQETQYF. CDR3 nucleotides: TGTGCCAGCAGTTTTGGGCAGGGGAGGCAAGAGACCCAGTACTTC.

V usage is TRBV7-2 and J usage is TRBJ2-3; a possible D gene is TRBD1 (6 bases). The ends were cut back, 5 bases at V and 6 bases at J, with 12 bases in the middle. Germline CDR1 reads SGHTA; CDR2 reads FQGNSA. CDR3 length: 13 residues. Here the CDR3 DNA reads TGTGCCAGCAGCGCCGGGACATCCGATACGCAGTATTTT. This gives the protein CASSAGTSDTQYF.

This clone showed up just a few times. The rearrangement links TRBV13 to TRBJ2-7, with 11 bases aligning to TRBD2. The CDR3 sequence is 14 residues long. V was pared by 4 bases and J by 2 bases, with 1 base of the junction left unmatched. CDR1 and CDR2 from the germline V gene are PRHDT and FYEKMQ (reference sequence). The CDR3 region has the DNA TGTGCCAGCAGCTCGACTAGCGGGACCTACGAGCAGTACTTC. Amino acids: CASSSTSGTYEQYF.

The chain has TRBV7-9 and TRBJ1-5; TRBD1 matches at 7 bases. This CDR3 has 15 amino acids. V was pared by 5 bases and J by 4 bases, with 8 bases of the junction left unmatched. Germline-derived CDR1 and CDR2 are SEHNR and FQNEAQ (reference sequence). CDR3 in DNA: TGTGCCAGCAGCCCCCTCGGGACAGTAAATCAGCCCCAGCATTTT. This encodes CASSPLGTVNQPQHF.

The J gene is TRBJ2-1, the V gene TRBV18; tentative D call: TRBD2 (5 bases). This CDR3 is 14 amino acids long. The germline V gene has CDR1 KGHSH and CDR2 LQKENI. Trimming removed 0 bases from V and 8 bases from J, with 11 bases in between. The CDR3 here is CASSPPNSRDEQFF. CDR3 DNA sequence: TGTGCCAGCTCACCACCTAACTCGCGGGATGAGCAGTTCTTC. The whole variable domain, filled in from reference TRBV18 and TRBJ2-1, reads NAGVMQNPRHLVRRRGQEARLRCSPMKGHSHVYWYRQLPEEGLKFMVYLQKENIIDESGMPKERFSAEFPKEGPSILRIQQVVRGDSAAYFCASSPPNSRDEQFFGPGTRLTVL.

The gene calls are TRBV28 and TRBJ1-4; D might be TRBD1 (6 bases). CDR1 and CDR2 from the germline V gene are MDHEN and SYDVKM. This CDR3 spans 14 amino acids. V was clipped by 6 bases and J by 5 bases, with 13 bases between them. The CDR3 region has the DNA TGTGCCAGCAGCGACGGGACACGGAATGAAAAACTGTTTTTT. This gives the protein CASSDGTRNEKLFF.

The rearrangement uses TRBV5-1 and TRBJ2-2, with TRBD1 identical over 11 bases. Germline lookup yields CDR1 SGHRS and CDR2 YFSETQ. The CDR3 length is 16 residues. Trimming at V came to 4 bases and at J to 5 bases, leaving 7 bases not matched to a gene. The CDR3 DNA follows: TGCGCCAGCAGCAAGGACAGGGGGCGAGTAACCGGGGAGCTGTTTTTT. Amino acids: CASSKDRGRVTGELFF.

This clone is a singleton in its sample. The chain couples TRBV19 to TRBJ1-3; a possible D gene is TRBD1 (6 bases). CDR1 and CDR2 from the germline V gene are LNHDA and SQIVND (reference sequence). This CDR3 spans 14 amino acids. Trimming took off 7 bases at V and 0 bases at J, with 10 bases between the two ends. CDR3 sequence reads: CASIPRGSGNTIYF. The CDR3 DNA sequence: TGTGCCAGTATTCCCAGGGGCTCTGGAAACACCATATATTTT.

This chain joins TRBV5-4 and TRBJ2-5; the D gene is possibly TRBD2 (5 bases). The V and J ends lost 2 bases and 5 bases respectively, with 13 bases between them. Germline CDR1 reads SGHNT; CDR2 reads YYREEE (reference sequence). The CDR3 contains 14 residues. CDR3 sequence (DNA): TGTGCCAGCAGCTTTAATTCAGGCGGGGAGACCCAGTACTTC. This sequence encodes CASSFNSGGETQYF.

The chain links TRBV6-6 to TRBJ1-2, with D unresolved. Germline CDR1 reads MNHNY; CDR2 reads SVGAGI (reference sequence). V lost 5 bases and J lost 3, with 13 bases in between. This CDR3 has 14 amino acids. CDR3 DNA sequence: TGTGCCAGCAGTGGTACCGCGACCGACTATGGCTACACCTTC. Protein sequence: CASSGTATDYGYTF.

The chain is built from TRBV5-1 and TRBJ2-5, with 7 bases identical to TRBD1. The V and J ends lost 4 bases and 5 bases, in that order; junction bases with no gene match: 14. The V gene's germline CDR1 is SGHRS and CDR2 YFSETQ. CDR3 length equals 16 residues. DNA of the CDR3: TGCGCCAGCAGCAGACAATCAACAGGGGTTTGGGAGACCCAGTACTTC. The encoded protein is CASSRQSTGVWETQYF.

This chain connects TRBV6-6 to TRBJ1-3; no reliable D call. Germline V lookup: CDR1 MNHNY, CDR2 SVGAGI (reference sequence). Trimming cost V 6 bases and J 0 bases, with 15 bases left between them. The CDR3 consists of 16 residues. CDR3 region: CASSTREDYSGNTIYF. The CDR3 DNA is TGTGCCAGCAGCACTAGGGAGGACTACTCTGGAAACACCATATATTTT.